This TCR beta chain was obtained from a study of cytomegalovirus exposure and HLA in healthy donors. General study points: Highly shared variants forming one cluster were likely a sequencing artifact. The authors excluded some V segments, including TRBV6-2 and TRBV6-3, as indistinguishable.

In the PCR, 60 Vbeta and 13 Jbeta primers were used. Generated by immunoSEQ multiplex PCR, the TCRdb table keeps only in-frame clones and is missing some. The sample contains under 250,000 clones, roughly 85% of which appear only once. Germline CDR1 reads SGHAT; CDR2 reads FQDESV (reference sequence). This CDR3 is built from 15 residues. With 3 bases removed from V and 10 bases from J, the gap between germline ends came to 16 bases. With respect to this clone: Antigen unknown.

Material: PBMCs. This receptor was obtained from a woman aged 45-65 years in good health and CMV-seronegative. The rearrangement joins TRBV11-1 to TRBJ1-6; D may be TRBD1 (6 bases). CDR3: CASSFSAGARSPLHF. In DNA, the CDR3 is TGTGCCAGCAGCTTCTCTGCAGGGGCAAGATCACCCCTCCACTTT. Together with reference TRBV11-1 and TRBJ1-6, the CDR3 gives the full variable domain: EAEVAQSPRYKITEKSQAVAFWCDPISGHATLYWYRQILGQGPELLVQFQDESVVDDSQLPKDRFSAERLKGVDSTLKIQPAELGDSAMYLCASSFSAGARSPLHFGNGTRLTVT.